This T cell receptor beta chain was identified in a study of T cells after yellow fever vaccination. Worth noting for this clonotype: Its cognate antigen is unknown.

TCRdb passed the 5' RACE reads through MiXCR, listing each CDR3 protein once. This sample has some 300,000 distinct CDR3 sequences, with around 4% found just once. Study-level points and caveats: A limited proportion of clonotypes was detected within both the CD4 and CD8 compartments.

The V gene lost 5 bases and the J gene lost 0 bases, with 22 bases spanning the gap. Germline assignment: CDR1 SEHNR and CDR2 FQNEAQ (reference sequence). The CDR3 spans 18 residues. The material sequenced was PBMCs, taken on the day of the yellow fever booster vaccination. This clonotype was sampled from a man aged 18 to 29 who received the YFV17D yellow fever vaccine. The chain joins TRBV7-9 to TRBJ2-5, with D unresolved. The CDR3 loop is CASSPRLRPQDDQETQYF. DNA for the CDR3: TGTGCCAGCAGCCCCCGGCTAAGGCCGCAGGACGACCAAGAGACCCAGTACTTC.